This T cell receptor beta chain derives from a study of graft-versus-host responses after intestinal transplantation. Whole-study context: Recipients were given multivisceral, liver-intestinal, or isolated intestinal transplants. Every recipient underwent anti-thymocyte globulin induction, then tacrolimus and steroids for roughly 3 years.

Sequenced by immunoSEQ multiplex PCR; TCRdb stores in-frame clones only, minus some. The sample yields about 4,500 clones, about 29% seen once. Deletions cut 0 bases from V and 5 bases from J, with 8 bases between. Germline V gives CDR1 SGHRS, CDR2 YFSETQ. The CDR3 totals 13 residues. Sorted after the reaction were proliferating CFSE-low CD3+CD4+ and CD3+CD8+ responders. This specimen consisted of alloreactive CD4+ T cells from a mixed lymphocyte reaction culture, obtained before transplantation. This sample's subset: CFSE-low proliferating T cells sorted from roughly six-day pre-transplant mixed lymphocyte reaction (GvH or HvG direction). The chain uses TRBV5-1 and TRBJ1-1; D uncertain. This TCR came from a human patient who was an organ donor for intestinal transplantation. The CDR3 region has the DNA TGCGCCAGCAGCTTGGATACGGGGACTGAAGCTTTCTTT. Translation gives CASSLDTGTEAFF.